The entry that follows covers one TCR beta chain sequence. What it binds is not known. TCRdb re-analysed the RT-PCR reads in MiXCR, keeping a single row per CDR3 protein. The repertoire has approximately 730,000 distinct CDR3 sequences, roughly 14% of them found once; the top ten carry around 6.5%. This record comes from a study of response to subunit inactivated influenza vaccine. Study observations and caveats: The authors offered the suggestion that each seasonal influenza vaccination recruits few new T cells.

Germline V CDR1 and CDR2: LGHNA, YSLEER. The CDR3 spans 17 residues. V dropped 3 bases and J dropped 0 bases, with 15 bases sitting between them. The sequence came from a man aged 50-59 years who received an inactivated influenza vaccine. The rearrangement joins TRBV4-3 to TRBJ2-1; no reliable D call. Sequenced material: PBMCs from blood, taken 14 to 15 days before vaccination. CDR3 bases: TGCGCCAGCAGCCAGGAAATTAGAGCTTACTCCTACAATGAGCAGTTCTTC. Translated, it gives CASSQEIRAYSYNEQFF.